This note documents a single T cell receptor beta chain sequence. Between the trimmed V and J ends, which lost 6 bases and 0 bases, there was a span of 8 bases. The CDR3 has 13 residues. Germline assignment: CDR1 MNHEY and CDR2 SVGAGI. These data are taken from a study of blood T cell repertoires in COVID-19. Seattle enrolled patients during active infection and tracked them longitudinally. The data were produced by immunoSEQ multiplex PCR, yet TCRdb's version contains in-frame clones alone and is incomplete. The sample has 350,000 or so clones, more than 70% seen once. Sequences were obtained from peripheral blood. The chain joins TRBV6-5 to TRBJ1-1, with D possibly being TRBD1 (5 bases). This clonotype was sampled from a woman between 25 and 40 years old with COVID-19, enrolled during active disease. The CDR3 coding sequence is TGTGCCAGCAGGCCGACAGTGAACACTGAAGCTTTCTTT. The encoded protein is CASRPTVNTEAFF.